One and the same sample provided the 5 T cell receptor beta chains below, sequenced in a study. Cells sorted as Tregs were CD4+, CD25+ and CD127-/low. MiXCR, applied by TCRdb to the 5' RACE reads, yields one record per CDR3 protein. The profile shows over 40,000 distinct CDR3 sequences, 22% of them singletons. Sequencing was carried out using Tregs sorted from a lymph node. Receptors originate from a female donor with breast cancer.

Notes on this clonotype: Since a much larger clone is just one base distant, this may be a read error. The chain uses TRBV5-6 and TRBJ2-1; D uncertain. The germline V gene has CDR1 SGHDT and CDR2 YYEEEE. The CDR3 sequence is 16 residues long. The chain's CDR3 is CASSLIRSPSYNEQSF. The CDR3 nucleotides are TGTGCCAGCAGCCTCATTCGGAGCCCAAGCTACAATGAGCAGTCCTTC.

This clonotype was seen many times. This sequence joins TRBV6-5 and TRBJ2-1; 13 bases fit TRBD2. The CDR3 extends over 15 amino acids. J was trimmed by 15 bases and V by 6 bases; bases with no gene match: 14. Germline-derived CDR1 and CDR2 are MNHEY and SVGAGI. The CDR3 DNA sequence: TGTGCCAGCAGCATAGGGACTAGCGGGGCCTCCCAGTCGTTCTTC. It is translated as CASSIGTSGASQSFF.

This clonotype was counted ten times or more. The chain recombines TRBV4-1 with TRBJ2-3, with D unclear. V was trimmed by 0 bases and J by 2 bases, leaving 6 bases between them. The CDR3 runs to 14 residues. Germline V gene lookup returns CDR1 MGHRA and CDR2 YSYEKL. CDR3 sequence: CASSQDPITDTQYF. CDR3 bases: TGCGCCAGCAGCCAAGACCCAATCACAGATACGCAGTATTTT.

Worth noting for this clonotype: It may be a read error: a sequence one base away is much more abundant. This rearrangement joins TRBV4-1 to TRBJ2-4; D is ambiguous. Trimming shortened V by 3 bases and J by 4 bases, and 10 bases separated the two germline ends. Germline V gene sequence: CDR1 MGHRA, CDR2 YSYEKL. This CDR3 comprises 14 residues. The CDR3 sequence: CASSQPDTKNIQYF. The CDR3 DNA follows: TGCGCCAGCAGCCAGCCAGATACTAAAAACATTCAGTACTTC.

The V gene is TRBV6-5, the J gene TRBJ1-2; 8 bases line up with TRBD1. With 8 bases clipped from V and 2 bases from J, the junction kept 7 bases outside the gene matches. Germline-derived CDR1 and CDR2 are MNHEY and SVGAGI. CDR3 length: 14 residues. The CDR3 DNA sequence: TGTGCCAGCGGTTGGAGGACAGGGAACTATGGCTACACCTTC. Its translation: CASGWRTGNYGYTF.